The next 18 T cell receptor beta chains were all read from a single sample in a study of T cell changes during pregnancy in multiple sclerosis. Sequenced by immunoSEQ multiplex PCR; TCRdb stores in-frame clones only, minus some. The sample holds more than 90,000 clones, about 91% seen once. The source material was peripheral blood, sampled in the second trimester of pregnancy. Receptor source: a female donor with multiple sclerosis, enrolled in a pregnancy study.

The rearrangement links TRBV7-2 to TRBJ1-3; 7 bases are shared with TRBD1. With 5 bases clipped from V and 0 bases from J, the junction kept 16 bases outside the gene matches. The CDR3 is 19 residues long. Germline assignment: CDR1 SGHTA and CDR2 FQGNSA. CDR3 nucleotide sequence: TGTGCCAGCAGCCCCCTGGACAGGAAACCCAGGGGCTCTGGAAACACCATATATTTT. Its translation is CASSPLDRKPRGSGNTIYF.

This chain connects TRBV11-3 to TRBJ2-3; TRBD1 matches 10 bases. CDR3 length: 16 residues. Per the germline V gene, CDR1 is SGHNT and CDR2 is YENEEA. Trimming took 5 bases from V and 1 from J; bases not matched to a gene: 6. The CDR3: CASSETGTGGTDTQYF. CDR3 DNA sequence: TGTGCCAGCAGCGAAACCGGGACAGGGGGCACAGATACGCAGTATTTT.

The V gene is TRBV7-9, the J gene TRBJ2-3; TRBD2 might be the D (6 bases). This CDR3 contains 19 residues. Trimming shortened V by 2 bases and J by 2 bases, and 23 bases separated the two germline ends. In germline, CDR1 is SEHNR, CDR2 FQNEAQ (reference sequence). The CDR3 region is CASSLRAGRLWSTTDTQYF. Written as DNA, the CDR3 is TGTGCCAGCAGCTTAAGGGCAGGGAGGCTTTGGTCAACCACAGATACGCAGTATTTT.

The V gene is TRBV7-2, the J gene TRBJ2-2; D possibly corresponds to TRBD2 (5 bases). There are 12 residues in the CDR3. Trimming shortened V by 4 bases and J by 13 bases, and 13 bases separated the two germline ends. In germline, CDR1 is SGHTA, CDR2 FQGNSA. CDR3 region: CASSYSLEGLFF. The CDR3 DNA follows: TGTGCCAGCAGCTACTCACTAGAAGGGCTGTTTTTT.

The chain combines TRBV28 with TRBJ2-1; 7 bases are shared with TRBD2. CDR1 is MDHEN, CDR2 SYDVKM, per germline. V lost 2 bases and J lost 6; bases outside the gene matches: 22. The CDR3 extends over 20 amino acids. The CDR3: CASSLHHGEGMFTTRNEQFF. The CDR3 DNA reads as TGTGCCAGCAGTTTACACCACGGGGAGGGAATGTTCACGACACGCAATGAGCAGTTCTTC.

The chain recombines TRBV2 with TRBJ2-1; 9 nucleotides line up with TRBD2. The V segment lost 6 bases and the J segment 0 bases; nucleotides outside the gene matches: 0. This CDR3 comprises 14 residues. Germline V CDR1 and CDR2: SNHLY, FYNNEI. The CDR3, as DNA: TGTGCCAGCAGGCGGGGGGGCTCCTACAATGAGCAGTTCTTC. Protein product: CASRRGGSYNEQFF.

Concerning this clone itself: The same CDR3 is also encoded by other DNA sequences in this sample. CDR3 loop: CSASRDTQYF. CDR3 nucleotide sequence: TGCAGTGCTTCCCGGGATACGCAGTATTTT. The rearrangement uses TRBV20-1 and TRBJ2-3; D is undetermined. From germline, CDR1 is DFQATT and CDR2 SNEGSKA (reference sequence). V gave up 5 bases and J gave up 6 bases, with 6 bases separating them. The CDR3 covers 10 residues.

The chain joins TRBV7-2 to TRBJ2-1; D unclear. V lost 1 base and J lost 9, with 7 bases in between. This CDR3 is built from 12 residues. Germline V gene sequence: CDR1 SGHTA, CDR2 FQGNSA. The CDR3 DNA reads TGTGCCAGCAGCTTAGGTCCCCGTGAGCAGTTCTTC. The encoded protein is CASSLGPREQFF.

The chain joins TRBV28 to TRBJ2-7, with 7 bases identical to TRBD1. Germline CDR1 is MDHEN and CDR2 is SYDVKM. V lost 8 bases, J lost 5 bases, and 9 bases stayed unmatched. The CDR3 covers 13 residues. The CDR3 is CASLTGNRDEQYF. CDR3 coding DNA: TGTGCCAGCTTGACAGGGAATAGGGACGAGCAGTACTTC.

Written as DNA, the CDR3 is TGCAGCGTTGGTTCCGACAACTTCTACGAGCAGTACTTC. This sequence encodes CSVGSDNFYEQYF. The chain recombines TRBV29-1 with TRBJ2-7; D is undetermined. Germline loops: CDR1 SQVTM, CDR2 ANQGSEA. With 4 bases removed from V and 3 bases from J, the gap between germline ends came to 13 bases. There are 13 residues in the CDR3.

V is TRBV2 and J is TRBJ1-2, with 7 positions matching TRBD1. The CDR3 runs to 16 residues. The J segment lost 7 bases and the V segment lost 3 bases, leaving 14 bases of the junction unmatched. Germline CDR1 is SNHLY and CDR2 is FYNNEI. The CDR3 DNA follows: TGTGCCAGCAGTGACCTCCCCACAGGGGCGAGGAGTGGCTACACCTTC. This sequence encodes CASSDLPTGARSGYTF.

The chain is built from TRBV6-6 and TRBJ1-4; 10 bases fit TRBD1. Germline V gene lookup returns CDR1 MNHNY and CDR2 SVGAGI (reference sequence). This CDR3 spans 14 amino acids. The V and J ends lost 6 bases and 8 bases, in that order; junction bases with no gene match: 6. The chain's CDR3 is CASRRQGAGEKLFF. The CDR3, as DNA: TGTGCCAGCAGACGACAGGGGGCAGGAGAAAAACTGTTTTTT.

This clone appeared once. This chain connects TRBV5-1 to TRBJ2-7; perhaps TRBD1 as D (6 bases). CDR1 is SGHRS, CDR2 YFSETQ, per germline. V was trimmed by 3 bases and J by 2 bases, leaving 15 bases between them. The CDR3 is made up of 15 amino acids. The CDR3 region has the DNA TGCGCCAGCAGCTGGGGCTTAACAGGGACCTACGAGCAGTACTTC. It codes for CASSWGLTGTYEQYF.

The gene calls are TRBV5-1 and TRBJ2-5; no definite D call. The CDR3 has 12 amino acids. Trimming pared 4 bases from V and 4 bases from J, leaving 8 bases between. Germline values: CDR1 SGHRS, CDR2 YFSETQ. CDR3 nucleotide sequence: TGCGCCAGCAGCCCTCCCGGAGAGACCCAGTACTTC. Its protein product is CASSPPGETQYF. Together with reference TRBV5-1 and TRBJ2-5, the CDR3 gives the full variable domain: KAGVTQTPRYLIKTRGQQVTLSCSPISGHRSVSWYQQTPGQGLQFLFEYFSETQRNKGNFPGRFSGRQFSNSRSEMNVSTLELGDSALYLCASSPPGETQYFGPGTRLLVL.

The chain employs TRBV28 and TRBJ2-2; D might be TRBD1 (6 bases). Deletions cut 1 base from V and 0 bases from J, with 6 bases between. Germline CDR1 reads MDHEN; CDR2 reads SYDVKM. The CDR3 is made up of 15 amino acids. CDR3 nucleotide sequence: TGTGCCAGCAGTTTATACAGGGCGAACACCGGGGAGCTGTTTTTT. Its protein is CASSLYRANTGELFF.

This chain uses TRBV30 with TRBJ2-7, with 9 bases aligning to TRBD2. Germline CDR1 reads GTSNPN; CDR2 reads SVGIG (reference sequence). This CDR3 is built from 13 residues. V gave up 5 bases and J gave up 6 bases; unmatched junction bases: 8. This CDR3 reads CAWDVAGVAEQYF. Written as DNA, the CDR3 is TGTGCCTGGGACGTAGCGGGAGTAGCCGAGCAGTACTTC.

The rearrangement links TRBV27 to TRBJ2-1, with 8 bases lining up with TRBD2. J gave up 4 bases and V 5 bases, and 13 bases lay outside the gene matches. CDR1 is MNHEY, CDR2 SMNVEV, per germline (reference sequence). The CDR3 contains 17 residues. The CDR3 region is CASSTRLARPEYNEQFF. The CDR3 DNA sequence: TGTGCCAGCAGTACCCGACTAGCGCGCCCCGAGTACAATGAGCAGTTCTTC.

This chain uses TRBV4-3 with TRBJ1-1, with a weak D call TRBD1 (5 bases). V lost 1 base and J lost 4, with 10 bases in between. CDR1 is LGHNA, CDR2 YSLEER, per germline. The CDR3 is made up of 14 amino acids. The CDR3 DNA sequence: TGCGCCAGCAGCCAAGTGACAGCCGGCACTGAAGCTTTCTTT. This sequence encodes CASSQVTAGTEAFF.